This TCR beta chain was recovered during a study of blood T cell repertoires in COVID-19. About the research overall: The United States, Italy and Spain provided the acute and convalescent COVID-19 samples. PBMCs, B-cell-depleted T cells, or T cells were the source of the cDNA or gDNA that made up the material.

CDR3 length: 15 residues. V lost 1 base and J lost 8, with 17 bases in between. Germline V gives CDR1 SGHVS, CDR2 FQNEAQ. Per the authors' pipeline: It was from reference gene primer amplification that nucleated cell counts were estimated. Sequenced by immunoSEQ multiplex PCR; TCRdb stores in-frame clones only, minus some. V, J and clone size are those of that table, while D and trimming were read from the DNA. The sample holds about 59,000 clones; roughly 78% are singletons and the top ten take over 3%. There are a few counts of this clone. The chain joins TRBV7-8 to TRBJ1-2; no clear D. The TCR was taken from a man aged 55 to 70 with acute or convalescent COVID-19. Sequencing was performed on peripheral blood. In nucleotides, the CDR3 is TGTGCCAGCAGCTTAGGATTCCAGGAGGTGGGAGGCTACACCTTC. This translates into CASSLGFQEVGGYTF.